The sequence of this T cell receptor (beta chain) was determined in a study of T-cell reconstitution after alpha-beta-depleted transplantation in children. Study-level results: Most T-cell counts and diversity one year after the transplant came from T cells that were newly produced.

The CDR3 contains 15 residues. V was pared by 2 bases and J by 0 bases, with 11 bases between. The V gene's germline CDR1 is SGHRS and CDR2 YFSETQ. A library of TCRbeta sequences, prepared with unique molecular identifiers, was generated. One entry per CDR3 protein, called by TCRdb with MiXCR from the PCR reads. The repertoire consists of some 440,000 distinct CDR3 sequences, with around 15% occurring once and the leading ten covering just under 30%. With regard to this clonotype: As yet, its antigen is unknown.

This chain joins TRBV5-1 and TRBJ1-1, with D possibly matching TRBD1 (5 bases). The sequence came from a boy in the first two years of life who had a stem cell transplant for Wiskott-Aldrich syndrome, so the T cells may come from the graft donor. The material sequenced was PBMCs, mostly from graft donor cells, taken 360 days after TCRalphabeta/CD19-depleted stem cell transplant. CDR3 sequence reads: CASSFIGALNTEAFF. The CDR3, as DNA: TGCGCCAGCAGCTTTATCGGGGCCCTGAACACTGAAGCTTTCTTT.